This TCR beta chain was sequenced during a study of CD8+CD57+ T cells in acquired aplastic anemia. Looking at the study overall: Sorted CD4+ and CD8+ cells yielded DNA averaging about 2.9 ug.

It was patients with CD8+CD57+ cell expansion by flow cytometry who were chosen for sequencing. Patients uniformly had severe acquired aplastic anemia. There are 16 residues in the CDR3. Germline CDR1 MRHNA, CDR2 SNTAGT. As regards this clonotype: Its antigen is not identified. The junction differs from germline at one of its ends, possibly a read error.

Overall study findings and caveats: Patients showed no significant difference from controls in CD8+ Simpson's diversity. Around 29 CD8+ CDR3 sequences were shared between patients and controls.

Profiling that covered TCR beta VDJ and CDR3 relied on genomic DNA as its template. From the reads, TCRdb called clonotypes with MiXCR, one entry per CDR3 protein. The sample lists 150,000 or so distinct CDR3 sequences, more than 45% occurring once. This TCR was sampled from a human donor with aplastic anemia. Sequenced material: sorted CD4+, CD8+, or CD8+CD57+ T cells (not recorded which) from PBMCs. The chain has TRBV6-4 and TRBJ2-5; 8 bases map to TRBD2. The DNA of the CDR3 is TGTGCCAGCAGCCCCACGGGCGGGGGGCAGCAAGGGACCCAGTACTTC. Translating it yields CASSPTGGGQQGTQYF.